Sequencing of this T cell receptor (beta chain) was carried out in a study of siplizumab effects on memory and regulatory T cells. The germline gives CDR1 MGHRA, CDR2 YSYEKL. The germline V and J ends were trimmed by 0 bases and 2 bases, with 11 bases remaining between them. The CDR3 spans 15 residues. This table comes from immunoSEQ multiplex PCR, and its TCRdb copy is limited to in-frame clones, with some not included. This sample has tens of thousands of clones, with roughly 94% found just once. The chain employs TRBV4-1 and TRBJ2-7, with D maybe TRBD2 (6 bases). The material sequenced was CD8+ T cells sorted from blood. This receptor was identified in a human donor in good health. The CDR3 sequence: CASSQDGRGTYEQYF. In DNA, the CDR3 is TGCGCCAGCAGCCAAGATGGACGGGGGACCTACGAGCAGTACTTC.